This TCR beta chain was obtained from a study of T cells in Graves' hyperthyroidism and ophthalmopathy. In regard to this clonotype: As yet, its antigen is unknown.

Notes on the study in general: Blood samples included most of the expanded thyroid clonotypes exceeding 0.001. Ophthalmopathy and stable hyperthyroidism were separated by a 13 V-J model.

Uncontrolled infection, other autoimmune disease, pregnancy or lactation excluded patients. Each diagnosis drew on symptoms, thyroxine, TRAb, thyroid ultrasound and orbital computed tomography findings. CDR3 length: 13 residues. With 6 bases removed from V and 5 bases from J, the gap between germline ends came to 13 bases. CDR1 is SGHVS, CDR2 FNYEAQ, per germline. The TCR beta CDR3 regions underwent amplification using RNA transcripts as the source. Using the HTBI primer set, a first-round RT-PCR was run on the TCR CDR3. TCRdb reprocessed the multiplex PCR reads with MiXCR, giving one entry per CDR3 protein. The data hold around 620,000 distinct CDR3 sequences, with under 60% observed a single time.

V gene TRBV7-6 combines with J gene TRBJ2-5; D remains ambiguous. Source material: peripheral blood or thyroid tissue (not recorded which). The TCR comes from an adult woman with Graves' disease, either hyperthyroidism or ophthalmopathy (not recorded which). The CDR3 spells CASRPVPAETQYF. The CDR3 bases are TGTGCCAGCAGACCAGTCCCGGCGGAGACCCAGTACTTC.